This T cell receptor (beta chain) was recovered during a study of blood T cell repertoires in COVID-19. Study as a whole: Material from acute and convalescent COVID-19 was sourced from the United States, Italy and Spain. PBMCs, B-cell-depleted T cells, or T cells provided the cDNA or gDNA that made up the material.

V was trimmed by 0 bases and J by 5 bases, leaving 11 bases between them. Germline values: CDR1 LNHNV, CDR2 YYDKDF (reference sequence). CDR3 length equals 14 residues. Data came from immunoSEQ multiplex PCR; TCRdb stores just in-frame clones and leaves some out. The sample includes about 140,000 clones, about 89% of them seen just once. The chain carries TRBV15 and TRBJ2-7; the D is unclear. Sequencing used peripheral blood. The TCR comes from a man aged 45-65 years who had recovered from COVID-19. The DNA for the CDR3 is TGTGCCACCAGCAGAGATGGCCGGGTCCACGAGCAGTACTTC. Translation gives CATSRDGRVHEQYF. Complete variable domain (other parts from reference TRBV15 and TRBJ2-7): DAMVIQNPRYQVTQFGKPVTLSCSQTLNHNVMYWYQQKSSQAPKLLFHYYDKDFNNEADTPDNFQSRRPNTSFCFLDIRSPGLGDTAMYLCATSRDGRVHEQYFGPGTRLTVT.